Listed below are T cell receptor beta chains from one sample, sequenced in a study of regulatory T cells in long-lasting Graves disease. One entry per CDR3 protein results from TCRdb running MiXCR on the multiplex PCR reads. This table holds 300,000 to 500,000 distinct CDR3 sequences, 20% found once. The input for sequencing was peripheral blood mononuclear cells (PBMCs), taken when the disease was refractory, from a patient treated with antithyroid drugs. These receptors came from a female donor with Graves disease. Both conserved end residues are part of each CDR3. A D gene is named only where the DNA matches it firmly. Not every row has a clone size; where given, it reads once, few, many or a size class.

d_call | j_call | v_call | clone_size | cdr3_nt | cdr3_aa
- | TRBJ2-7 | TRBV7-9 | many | TGTGCCAGCAGCCCCAGTTGGGACGAGCAGTACTTC | CASSPSWDEQYF
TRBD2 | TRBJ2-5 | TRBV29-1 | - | TGCAGCGTTGTAGGGACTAGCGGGTTCCAAGAGACCCAGTACTTC | CSVVGTSGFQETQYF
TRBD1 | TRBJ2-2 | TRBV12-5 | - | TGTGCTAGTGGTTTTTCGGACAGGGTAACCGGGGAGCTGTTTTTT | CASGFSDRVTGELFF
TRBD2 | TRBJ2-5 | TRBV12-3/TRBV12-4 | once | TGTGCCAGCAGTTTTGGGCGGGAGATACAGACCCAGTACTTC | CASSFGREIQTQYF
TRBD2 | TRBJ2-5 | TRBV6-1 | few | TGTGCCAGTCATCAGAGGCGGGAGGGAAAAGAGACCCAGTACTTC | CASHQRREGKETQYF
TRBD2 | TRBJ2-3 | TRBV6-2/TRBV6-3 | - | TGTGCCAGCTCTTCTAGCGGGAGGGCCTTTACGGCAGATACGCAGTATTTT | CASSSSGRAFTADTQYF
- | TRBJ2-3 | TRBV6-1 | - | TGTGCCAGCAGCTTACCCGTATGGGGAAGCGCAGATACGCAGTATTTT | CASSLPVWGSADTQYF
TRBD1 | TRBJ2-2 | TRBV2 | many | TGTGCCAGCAGTCCTACCCGACAGGGTAGCGCCACCGGGGAGCTGTTTTTT | CASSPTRQGSATGELFF
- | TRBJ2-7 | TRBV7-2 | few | TGTGCCAGCAGGTTCCGCTCCTCCTACGAGCAGTACTTC | CASRFRSSYEQYF
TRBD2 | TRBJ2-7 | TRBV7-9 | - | TGTGCCAGCAGCCGGGGACTAGCGGGAGCTTACGAGCAGTACTTC | CASSRGLAGAYEQYF
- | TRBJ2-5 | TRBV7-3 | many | TGTGCCAGCAGTTCCGGGACACATCAAGAGACCCAGTACTTC | CASSSGTHQETQYF
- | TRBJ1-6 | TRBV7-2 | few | TGTGCCAGCAGCTTAGAAAGTAATTCACCCCTCCACTTT | CASSLESNSPLHF
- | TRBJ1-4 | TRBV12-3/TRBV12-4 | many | TGTGCCAGCAGTAGAGGACAGATTAATGAAAAACTGTTTTTT | CASSRGQINEKLFF
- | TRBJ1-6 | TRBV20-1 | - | TGCAGTGCTAGAGAAGTCGGGGTTTCACCCCTCCACTTT | CSAREVGVSPLHF
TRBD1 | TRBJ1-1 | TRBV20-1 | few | TGCAGTGCATGGGGACAGGCGAACACTGAAGCTTTCTTT | CSAWGQANTEAFF